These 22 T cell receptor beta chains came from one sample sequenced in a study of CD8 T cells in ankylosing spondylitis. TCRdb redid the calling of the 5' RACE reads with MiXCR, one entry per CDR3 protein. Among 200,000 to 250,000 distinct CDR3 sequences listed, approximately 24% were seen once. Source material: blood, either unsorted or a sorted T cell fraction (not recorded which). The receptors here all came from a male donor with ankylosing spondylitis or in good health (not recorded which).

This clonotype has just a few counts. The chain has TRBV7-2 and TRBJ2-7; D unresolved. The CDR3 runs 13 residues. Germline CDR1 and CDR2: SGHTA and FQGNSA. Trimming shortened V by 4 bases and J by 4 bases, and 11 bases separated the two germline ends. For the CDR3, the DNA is TGTGCCAGCAGCTCGGGCTGGATATACGAGCAGTACTTC. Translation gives CASSSGWIYEQYF.

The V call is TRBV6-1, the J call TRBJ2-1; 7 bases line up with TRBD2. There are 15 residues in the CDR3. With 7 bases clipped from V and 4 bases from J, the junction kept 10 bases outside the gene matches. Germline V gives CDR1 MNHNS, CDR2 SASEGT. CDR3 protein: CASNPQAGAYNEQFF. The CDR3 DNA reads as TGTGCCAGCAACCCCCAGGCGGGAGCTTACAATGAGCAGTTCTTC.

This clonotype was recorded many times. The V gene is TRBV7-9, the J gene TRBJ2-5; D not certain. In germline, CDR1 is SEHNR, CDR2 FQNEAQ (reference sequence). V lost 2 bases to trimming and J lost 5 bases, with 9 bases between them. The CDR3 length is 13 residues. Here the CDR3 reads CASSLSPRETQYF. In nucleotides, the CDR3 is TGTGCCAGCAGCTTAAGCCCGAGGGAGACCCAGTACTTC. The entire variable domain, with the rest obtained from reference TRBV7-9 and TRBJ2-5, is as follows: DTGVSQNPRHKITKRGQNVTFRCDPISEHNRLYWYRQTLGQGPEFLTYFQNEAQLEKSRLLSDRFSAERPKGSFSTLEIQRTEQGDSAMYLCASSLSPRETQYFGPGTRLLVL.

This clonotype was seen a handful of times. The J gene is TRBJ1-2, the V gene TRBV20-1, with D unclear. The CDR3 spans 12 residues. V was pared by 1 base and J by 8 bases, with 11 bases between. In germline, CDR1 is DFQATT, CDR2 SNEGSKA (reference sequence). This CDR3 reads CSARVVVEGYTF. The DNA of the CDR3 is TGCAGTGCTAGAGTTGTGGTTGAGGGCTACACCTTC.

CDR3 nucleotide sequence: TGCAGTGCCTCCCCTCCTCCGTTCTACAATGAGCAGTTCTTC. Protein sequence: CSASPPPFYNEQFF. The V call is TRBV20-1, the J call TRBJ2-1; no definite D call. CDR3 length equals 14 residues. CDR1 is DFQATT, CDR2 SNEGSKA, per germline (reference sequence). Deletions cut 6 bases from V and 3 bases from J, with 15 bases between.

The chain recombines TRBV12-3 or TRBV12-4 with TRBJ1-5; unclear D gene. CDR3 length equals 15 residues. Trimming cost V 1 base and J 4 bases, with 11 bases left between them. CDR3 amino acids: CASSLGTGNNQPQHF. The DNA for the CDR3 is TGTGCCAGCAGTTTAGGGACCGGTAATAATCAGCCCCAGCATTTT.

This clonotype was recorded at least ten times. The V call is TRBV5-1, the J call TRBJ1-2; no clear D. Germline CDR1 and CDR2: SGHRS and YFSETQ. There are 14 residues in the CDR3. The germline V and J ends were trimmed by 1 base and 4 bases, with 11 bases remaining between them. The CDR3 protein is CASSLTALSYGYTF. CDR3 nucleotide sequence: TGCGCCAGCAGCTTGACAGCCTTGAGCTATGGCTACACCTTC. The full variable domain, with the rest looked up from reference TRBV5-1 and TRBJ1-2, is KAGVTQTPRYLIKTRGQQVTLSCSPISGHRSVSWYQQTPGQGLQFLFEYFSETQRNKGNFPGRFSGRQFSNSRSEMNVSTLELGDSALYLCASSLTALSYGYTFGSGTRLTVV.

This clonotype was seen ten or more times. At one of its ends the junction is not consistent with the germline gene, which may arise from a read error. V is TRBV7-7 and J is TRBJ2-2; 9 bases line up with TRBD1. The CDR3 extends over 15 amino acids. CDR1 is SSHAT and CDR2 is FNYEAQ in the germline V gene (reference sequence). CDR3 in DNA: TGTGCTAGCAGCTCCGGACAGGGGTGGGCCGGGGAGCTGTTTTTT. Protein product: CASSSGQGWAGELFF.

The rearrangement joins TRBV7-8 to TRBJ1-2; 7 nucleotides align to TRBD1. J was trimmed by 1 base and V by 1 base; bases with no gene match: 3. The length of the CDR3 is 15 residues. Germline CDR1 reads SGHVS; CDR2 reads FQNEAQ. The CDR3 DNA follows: TGTGCCAGCAGCTTAGGGACAGGTTTTAACTATGGCTACACCTTC. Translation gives CASSLGTGFNYGYTF.

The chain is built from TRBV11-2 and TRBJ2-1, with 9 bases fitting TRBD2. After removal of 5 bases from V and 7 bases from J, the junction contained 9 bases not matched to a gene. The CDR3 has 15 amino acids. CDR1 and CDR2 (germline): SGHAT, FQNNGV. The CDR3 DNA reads TGTGCCAGCAGCCTCCTAGCGGGAAGTCGGAATGAGCAGTTCTTC. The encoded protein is CASSLLAGSRNEQFF.

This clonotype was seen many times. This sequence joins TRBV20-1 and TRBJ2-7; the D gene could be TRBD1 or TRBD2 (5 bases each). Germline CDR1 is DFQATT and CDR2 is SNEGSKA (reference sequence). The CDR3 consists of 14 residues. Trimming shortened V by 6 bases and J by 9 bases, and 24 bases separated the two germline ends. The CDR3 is CSAERRDASTGQYF. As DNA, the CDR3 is TGCAGTGCCGAACGCAGGGACGCGTCGACTGGGCAGTACTTC.

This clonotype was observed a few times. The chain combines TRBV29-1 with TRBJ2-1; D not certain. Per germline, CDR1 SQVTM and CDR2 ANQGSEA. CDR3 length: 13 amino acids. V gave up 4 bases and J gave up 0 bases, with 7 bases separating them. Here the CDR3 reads CSVGESSYNEQFF. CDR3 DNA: TGCAGCGTTGGAGAGAGCTCCTACAATGAGCAGTTCTTC.

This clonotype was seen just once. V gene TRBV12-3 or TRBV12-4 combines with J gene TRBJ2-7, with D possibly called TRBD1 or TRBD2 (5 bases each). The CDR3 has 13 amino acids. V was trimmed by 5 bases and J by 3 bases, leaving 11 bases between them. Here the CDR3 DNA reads TGTGCCAGCAGTATGGGACCCGACTACGAGCAGTACTTC. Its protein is CASSMGPDYEQYF.

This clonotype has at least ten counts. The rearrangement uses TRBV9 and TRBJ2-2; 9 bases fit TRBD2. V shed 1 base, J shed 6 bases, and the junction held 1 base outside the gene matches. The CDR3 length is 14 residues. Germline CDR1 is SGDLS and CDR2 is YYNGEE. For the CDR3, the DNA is TGTGCCAGCAGCGTAATAGCGGGAGCCGGGGAGCTGTTTTTT. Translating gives CASSVIAGAGELFF.

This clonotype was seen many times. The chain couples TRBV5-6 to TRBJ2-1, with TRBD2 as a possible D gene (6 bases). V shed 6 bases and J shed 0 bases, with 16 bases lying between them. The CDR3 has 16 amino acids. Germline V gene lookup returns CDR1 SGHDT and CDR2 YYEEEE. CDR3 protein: CASTHWRASSYNEQFF. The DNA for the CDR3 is TGTGCCAGCACCCACTGGAGGGCCAGCTCCTACAATGAGCAGTTCTTC.

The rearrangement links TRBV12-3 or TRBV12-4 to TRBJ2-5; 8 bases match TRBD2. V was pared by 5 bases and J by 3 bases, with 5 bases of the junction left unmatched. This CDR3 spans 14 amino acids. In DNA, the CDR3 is TGTGCCAGCAGTCGGGGGGGGCTGGAAGAGACCCAGTACTTC. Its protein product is CASSRGGLEETQYF.

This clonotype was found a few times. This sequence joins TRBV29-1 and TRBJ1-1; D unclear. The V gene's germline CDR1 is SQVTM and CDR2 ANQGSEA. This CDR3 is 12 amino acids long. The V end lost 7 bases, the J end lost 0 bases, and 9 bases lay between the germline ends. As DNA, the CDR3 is TGCAGCGCCCGACAACTGAACACTGAAGCTTTCTTT. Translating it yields CSARQLNTEAFF. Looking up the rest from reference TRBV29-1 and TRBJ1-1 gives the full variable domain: SAVISQKPSRDICQRGTSLTIQCQVDSQVTMMFWYRQQPGQSLTLIATANQGSEATYESGFVIDKFPISRPNLTFSTLTVSNMSPEDSSIYLCSARQLNTEAFFGQGTRLTVV.

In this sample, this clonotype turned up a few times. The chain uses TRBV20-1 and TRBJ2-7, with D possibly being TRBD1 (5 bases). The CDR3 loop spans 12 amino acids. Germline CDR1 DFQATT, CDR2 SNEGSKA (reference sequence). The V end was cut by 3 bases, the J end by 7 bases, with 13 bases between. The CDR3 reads CSASSQGLEQYF. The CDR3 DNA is TGCAGTGCTAGTTCGCAGGGTTTGGAGCAGTACTTC.

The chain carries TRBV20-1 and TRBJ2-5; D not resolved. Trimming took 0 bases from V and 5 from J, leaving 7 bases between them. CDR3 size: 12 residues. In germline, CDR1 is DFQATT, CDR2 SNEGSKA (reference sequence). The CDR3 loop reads CSARDLAETQYF. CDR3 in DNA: TGCAGTGCTAGAGATCTCGCCGAGACCCAGTACTTC.

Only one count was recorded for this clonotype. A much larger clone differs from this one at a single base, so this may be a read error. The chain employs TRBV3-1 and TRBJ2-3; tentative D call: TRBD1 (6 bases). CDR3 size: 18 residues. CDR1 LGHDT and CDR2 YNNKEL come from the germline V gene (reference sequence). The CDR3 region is CACSQDRGSTGFTDTQYF. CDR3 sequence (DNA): TGTGCCTGCAGCCAAGACCGCGGTTCGACAGGTTTCACAGATACGCAGTATTTT.

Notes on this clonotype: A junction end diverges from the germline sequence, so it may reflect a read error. CDR3 loop: CASCLLNTGELFF. The CDR3 nucleotides are TGTGCCAGCTGTTTACTGAACACCGGGGAGCTGTTTTTT. This rearrangement joins TRBV12-3 or TRBV12-4 to TRBJ2-2; D not resolved. The CDR3 runs to 13 residues.

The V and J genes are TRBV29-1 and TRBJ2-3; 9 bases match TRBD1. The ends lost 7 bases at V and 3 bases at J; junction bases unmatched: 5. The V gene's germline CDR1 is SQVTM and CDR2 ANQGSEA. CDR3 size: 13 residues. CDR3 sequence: CSADRGWTDTQYF. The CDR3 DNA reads TGCAGCGCGGACAGGGGATGGACAGATACGCAGTATTTT.